The 24 T cell receptor beta chains below all came from one sample that was sequenced in a study of blood T cell repertoires in COVID-19. The method was immunoSEQ multiplex PCR; TCRdb's version includes in-frame clones alone and lacks a portion of them. The sample shows about 120,000 clones, around 80% of them seen only once. Sequenced sample: peripheral blood. The receptors originated from a man aged 65 to 85 with active or convalescent COVID-19.

V and J are TRBV6-2 or TRBV6-3 and TRBJ1-2, with D hard to call. Trimming pared 1 base from V and 4 bases from J, leaving 13 bases between. This CDR3 is built from 15 residues. Germline V CDR1 and CDR2: MNHEY, SVGEGT. The DNA for the CDR3 is TGTGCCAGCAGTTACTTAGCCGGGGATCCCTATGGCTACACCTTC. Amino acids: CASSYLAGDPYGYTF.

This clone was detected only once. The V call is TRBV3-1 (or the pseudogene TRBV3-2), the J call TRBJ1-2, with no clear D. This CDR3 region has 12 residues. Trimming took off 4 bases at V and 5 bases at J, with 8 bases between the two ends. Germline V gene sequence: CDR1 LGHDT, CDR2 YNNKEL (reference sequence). As DNA, the CDR3 is TGTGCCAGCAGCCTTCGAGCATATGGCTACACCTTC. It is translated as CASSLRAYGYTF.

This clone was counted a few times. V usage is TRBV28 and J usage is TRBJ1-4, with D unclear. CDR3 size: 13 residues. The V gene lost 5 bases and the J gene lost 7 bases, with 11 bases spanning the gap. Germline assignment: CDR1 MDHEN and CDR2 SYDVKM. CDR3 in DNA: TGTGCCAGCAGTCCCCGGTCTGGTGAAAAACTGTTTTTT. Translating it yields CASSPRSGEKLFF.

This rearrangement joins TRBV7-9 to TRBJ1-5, with 7 bases fitting TRBD1. CDR3 length equals 15 residues. Losses at the gene ends were 1 base for V and 2 bases for J; bases not matched to a gene: 2. The V gene's germline CDR1 is SEHNR and CDR2 FQNEAQ (reference sequence). The CDR3 reads CASSLEGAGNQPQHF. CDR3 coding DNA: TGTGCCAGCAGCTTAGAGGGGGCGGGCAATCAGCCCCAGCATTTT.

This clone came up a few times. CDR3 nucleotides: TGTGCCAGCTCAGACGACAGGAGTTACAATCAGCCCCAGCATTTT. It specifies CASSDDRSYNQPQHF. The chain carries TRBV18 and TRBJ1-5, with D perhaps TRBD1 (6 bases). The germline V and J ends were trimmed by 5 bases and 3 bases, with 14 bases remaining between them. The V gene's germline CDR1 is KGHSH and CDR2 LQKENI. The CDR3 totals 15 residues.

This rearrangement joins TRBV7-9 to TRBJ2-3; D might be TRBD2 (6 bases). The CDR3 sequence is 15 residues long. Trimming pared 1 base from V and 2 bases from J, leaving 10 bases between. Germline CDR1 and CDR2: SEHNR and FQNEAQ (reference sequence). The CDR3 sequence is CASSLGRRATDTQYF. In DNA, the CDR3 is TGTGCCAGCAGCTTAGGGAGGAGGGCCACAGATACGCAGTATTTT.

V is TRBV10-3 and J is TRBJ2-2; D unresolved. This CDR3 is 14 amino acids long. Germline V gene sequence: CDR1 ENHRY, CDR2 SYGVKD. Deletions cut 8 bases from V and 1 base from J, with 11 bases between. This chain's CDR3 is CAIHPTVNTGELFF. The CDR3 nucleotides are TGTGCCATCCACCCCACGGTGAACACCGGGGAGCTGTTTTTT.

The chain employs TRBV28 and TRBJ1-2; 7 nucleotides line up with TRBD1. The J segment lost 3 bases and the V segment lost 4 bases, leaving 11 bases of the junction unmatched. Germline CDR1 MDHEN, CDR2 SYDVKM. This CDR3 contains 16 residues. The CDR3 bases are TGTGCCAGCAGTTCGCCGCCCGGACAGGCCTACTATGGCTACACCTTC. It encodes CASSSPPGQAYYGYTF.

V is TRBV7-2 and J is TRBJ2-2; the match to TRBD2 covers 7 bases. Unmatched junction bases numbered 6, after V lost 1 base and J lost 1 base. The CDR3 sequence is 17 residues long. Germline V gene sequence: CDR1 SGHTA, CDR2 FQGNSA. CDR3 sequence reads: CASSLVASGKNTGELFF. CDR3 nucleotide sequence: TGTGCCAGCAGCTTAGTTGCTAGCGGAAAGAACACCGGGGAGCTGTTTTTT.

The chain recombines TRBV11-3 with TRBJ1-1, with D perhaps TRBD1 (5 bases). Trimming cost V 0 bases and J 11 bases, with 13 bases left between them. Per germline, CDR1 SGHNT and CDR2 YENEEA. The CDR3 sequence is 13 residues long. This CDR3 reads CASSLDIQRGAFF. The CDR3 DNA is TGTGCCAGCAGCTTAGATATTCAACGGGGGGCTTTCTTT.

J is TRBJ1-1 and V is TRBV15; 7 nucleotides align to TRBD1. This CDR3 comprises 16 residues. V was clipped by 0 bases and J by 1 base; unmatched bases: 5. Germline V gene sequence: CDR1 LNHNV, CDR2 YYDKDF (reference sequence). The CDR3 loop is CATSRDLDRANTEAFF. DNA of the CDR3: TGTGCCACCAGCAGAGATCTCGACAGGGCGAACACTGAAGCTTTCTTT.

This chain links TRBV7-9 with TRBJ1-2; maybe TRBD1 (6 bases). The CDR3 covers 13 residues. Trimming left V 1 base short and J 10 bases short, with 13 bases between. Germline loops: CDR1 SEHNR, CDR2 FQNEAQ (reference sequence). This CDR3 reads CASSLGGQGNYTF. The CDR3 DNA reads as TGTGCCAGCAGCTTAGGAGGTCAGGGGAACTACACCTTC.

V gene TRBV18 combines with J gene TRBJ1-6; 7 bases agree with TRBD1. Trimming at V came to 3 bases and at J to 7 bases, leaving 6 bases not matched to a gene. The CDR3 covers 15 residues. Germline assignment: CDR1 KGHSH and CDR2 LQKENI. The CDR3 DNA reads as TGTGCCAGCTCACCTGGGGACAGCCAGAATTCACCCCTCCACTTT. This sequence encodes CASSPGDSQNSPLHF.

CDR3 sequence reads: CASSLKGTSSPLHF. In DNA form, the CDR3 reads TGTGCCAGCAGCTTGAAAGGGACTAGTTCACCCCTCCACTTT. The gene calls are TRBV5-4 and TRBJ1-6, with D perhaps matching TRBD1 (5 bases). This CDR3 comprises 14 residues. Between the trimmed V and J ends, which lost 1 base and 9 bases, there was a span of 11 bases. In germline, CDR1 is SGHNT, CDR2 YYREEE (reference sequence). Full variable domain (remainder filled in from reference TRBV5-4 and TRBJ1-6): ETGVTQSPTHLIKTRGQQVTLRCSSQSGHNTVSWYQQALGQGPQFIFQYYREEENGRGNFPPRFSGLQFPNYSSELNVNALELDDSALYLCASSLKGTSSPLHFGNGTRLTVT.

CDR3 coding DNA: TGTGCCAGCAGCCAAGATTTTACGGGTAGCACAGATACGCAGTATTTT. Its translation: CASSQDFTGSTDTQYF. The V call is TRBV3-1 (or the pseudogene TRBV3-2), the J call TRBJ2-3; no definite D call. The CDR3 has 16 amino acids. CDR1 is LGHDT and CDR2 is YNNKEL in the germline V gene (reference sequence). Trimming shortened V by 0 bases and J by 0 bases, and 10 bases separated the two germline ends.

The chain employs TRBV2 and TRBJ2-2; 10 nucleotides align to TRBD2. The CDR3 is made up of 16 amino acids. V lost 0 bases and J lost 4; bases outside the gene matches: 2. The germline CDR1 and CDR2 sequences are SNHLY and FYNNEI. As DNA, the CDR3 is TGTGCCAGCAGTGAAGCCCTAGCGGGGGCCACCGGGGAGCTGTTTTTT. Translated, it gives CASSEALAGATGELFF.

V gene TRBV5-5 combines with J gene TRBJ2-1, with D hard to call. V was cut by 1 base and J by 2 bases, with 10 bases left in between. The CDR3 consists of 15 residues. In germline, CDR1 is SGHKS, CDR2 YYEKEE (reference sequence). CDR3 sequence reads: CASSLYGSTYNEQFF. The CDR3 DNA follows: TGTGCCAGCAGCTTGTACGGGTCAACCTACAATGAGCAGTTCTTC. Supplemented by reference TRBV5-5 and TRBJ2-1, the full variable domain reads DAGVTQSPTHLIKTRGQQVTLRCSPISGHKSVSWYQQVLGQGPQFIFQYYEKEERGRGNFPDRFSARQFPNYSSELNVNALLLGDSALYLCASSLYGSTYNEQFFGPGTRLTVL.

This clone has only a few counts. The CDR3 reads CASSLVPWSQDGQGYTF. The CDR3 region has the DNA TGTGCCAGCAGCTTAGTCCCCTGGTCGCAGGATGGGCAAGGCTACACCTTC. The chain is built from TRBV11-2 and TRBJ1-2; the D is unclear. With 1 base removed from V and 8 bases from J, the gap between germline ends came to 23 bases. Germline V gives CDR1 SGHAT, CDR2 FQNNGV. The CDR3 spans 17 residues. Based on the CDR3 plus reference TRBV11-2 and TRBJ1-2, the full variable domain is EAGVAQSPRYKIIEKRQSVAFWCNPISGHATLYWYQQILGQGPKLLIQFQNNGVVDDSQLPKDRFSAERLKGVDSTLKIQPAKLEDSAVYLCASSLVPWSQDGQGYTFGSGTRLTVV.

The V call is TRBV9, the J call TRBJ2-1; possible D gene TRBD1, 7 bases. V lost 6 bases to trimming and J lost 0 bases, with 13 bases between them. Germline V gives CDR1 SGDLS, CDR2 YYNGEE. The CDR3 totals 15 residues. CDR3 loop: CASTQGGSSYNEQFF. For the CDR3, the DNA is TGTGCCAGCACCCAGGGGGGAAGCTCCTACAATGAGCAGTTCTTC. Full variable domain (remainder filled in from reference TRBV9 and TRBJ2-1): DSGVTQTPKHLITATGQRVTLRCSPRSGDLSVYWYQQSLDQGLQFLIQYYNGEERAKGNILERFSAQQFPDLHSELNLSSLELGDSALYFCASTQGGSSYNEQFFGPGTRLTVL.

V is TRBV5-1 and J is TRBJ1-3; no firm D call. V was trimmed by 0 bases and J by 0 bases, leaving 7 bases between them. The germline V gene encodes CDR1 SGHRS and CDR2 YFSETQ. This CDR3 has 15 amino acids. As DNA, the CDR3 is TGCGCCAGCAGCTTGGACAGCCGCTCTGGAAACACCATATATTTT. The encoded protein is CASSLDSRSGNTIYF.

The genes are TRBV5-1 and TRBJ2-1; D is unclear. This CDR3 has 14 residues. Germline CDR1 is SGHRS and CDR2 is YFSETQ. The V end was cut by 0 bases, the J end by 8 bases, with 12 bases between. The CDR3 DNA sequence: TGCGCCAGCAGCTTGGATGGTCGACAACATGAGCAGTTCTTC. It is translated as CASSLDGRQHEQFF. Complete variable domain (other parts from reference TRBV5-1 and TRBJ2-1): KAGVTQTPRYLIKTRGQQVTLSCSPISGHRSVSWYQQTPGQGLQFLFEYFSETQRNKGNFPGRFSGRQFSNSRSEMNVSTLELGDSALYLCASSLDGRQHEQFFGPGTRLTVL.

The chain employs TRBV7-9 and TRBJ2-1; 9 positions agree with TRBD1. Germline-derived CDR1 and CDR2 are SEHNR and FQNEAQ (reference sequence). This CDR3 has 16 amino acids. J lost 4 bases, V lost 0 bases, and 4 bases had no gene match. This CDR3 reads CASSLATGGVYNEQFF. The CDR3 region has the DNA TGTGCCAGCAGCTTAGCGACAGGGGGAGTATACAATGAGCAGTTCTTC.

This rearrangement joins TRBV7-2 to TRBJ2-3; 9 nucleotides line up with TRBD2. This CDR3 has 17 residues. The junction had 6 bases not matched to a gene; V was cut back by 1 base and J by 1 base. The germline V gene has CDR1 SGHTA and CDR2 FQGNSA. The CDR3 nucleotides are TGTGCCAGCAGCTTAGTGCAACGACTAGCGGGCACAGATACGCAGTATTTT. Translating gives CASSLVQRLAGTDTQYF.

The J gene is TRBJ2-7, the V gene TRBV25-1, with D perhaps matching TRBD1 (5 bases). The germline gives CDR1 MGHDK, CDR2 SYGVNS. This CDR3 has 16 amino acids. The V and J ends lost 10 bases and 0 bases respectively, with 22 bases between them. CDR3 sequence reads: CATGKGFGRNSYEQYF. DNA for the CDR3: TGTGCCACAGGGAAAGGCTTCGGGCGGAACTCCTACGAGCAGTACTTC.